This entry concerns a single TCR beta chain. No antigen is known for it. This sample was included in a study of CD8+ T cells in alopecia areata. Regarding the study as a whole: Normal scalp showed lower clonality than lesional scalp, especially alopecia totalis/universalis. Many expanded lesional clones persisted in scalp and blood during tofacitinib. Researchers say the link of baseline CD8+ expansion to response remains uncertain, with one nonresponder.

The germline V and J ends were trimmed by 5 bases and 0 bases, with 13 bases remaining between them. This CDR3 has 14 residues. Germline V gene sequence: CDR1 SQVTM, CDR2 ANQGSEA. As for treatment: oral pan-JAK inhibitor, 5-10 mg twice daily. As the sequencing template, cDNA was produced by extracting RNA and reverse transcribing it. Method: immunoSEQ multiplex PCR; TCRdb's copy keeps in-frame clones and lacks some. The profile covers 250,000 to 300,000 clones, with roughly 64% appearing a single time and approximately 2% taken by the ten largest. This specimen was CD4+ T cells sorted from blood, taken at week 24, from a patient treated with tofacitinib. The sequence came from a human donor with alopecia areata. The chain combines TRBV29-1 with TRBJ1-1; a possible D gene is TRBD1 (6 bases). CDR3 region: CSVNPGAMNTEAFF. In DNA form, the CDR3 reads TGCAGCGTTAATCCAGGGGCCATGAACACTGAAGCTTTCTTT.